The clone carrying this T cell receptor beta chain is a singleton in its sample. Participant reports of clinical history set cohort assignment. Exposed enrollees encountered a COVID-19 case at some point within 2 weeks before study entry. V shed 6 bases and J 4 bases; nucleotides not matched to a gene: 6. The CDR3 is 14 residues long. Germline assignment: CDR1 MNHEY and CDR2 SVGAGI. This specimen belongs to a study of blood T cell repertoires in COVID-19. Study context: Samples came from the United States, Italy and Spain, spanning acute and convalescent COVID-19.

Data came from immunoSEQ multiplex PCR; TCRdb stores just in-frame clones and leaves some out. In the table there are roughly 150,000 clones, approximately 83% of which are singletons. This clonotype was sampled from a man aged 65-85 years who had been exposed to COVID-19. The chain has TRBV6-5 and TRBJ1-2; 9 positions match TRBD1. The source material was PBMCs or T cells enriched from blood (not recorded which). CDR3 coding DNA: TGTGCCAGCAGGAGACAGGGGGTCCTCTATGGCTACACCTTC. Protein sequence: CASRRQGVLYGYTF.